This record covers a single T cell receptor beta chain. The antigen is undetermined. Positive CCR7 selection of CD45RO-negative cells yielded the naive CD8 cells, and terminally differentiated effector memory CD45RA+ cells were excluded. This entry belongs to a study of shared clonotypes between healthy human individuals. Looking at the study overall: The plates for each donor numbered three CD4 naive, three CD4 memory, two CD8 naive and one CD8 memory. Notes on the study in general: Relative to their counterparts shared across all four donors, non-shared clonotypes exhibited diminished generation probabilities. Though the depth was large, rarefaction showed that sorted-subset sequencing was incomplete.

The sorted-subset replicate PCRs were given roughly 190 ng DNA, which is 31,000 or so T cell genomes. TCRdb keeps only in-frame clones here, not all; method: immunoSEQ multiplex PCR. This table holds hundreds of thousands of clones, almost 95% found once. The receptor was derived from a man aged 30 to 39 in good health. Sample: naive CD8+ T cells sorted from blood.

The CDR3 DNA follows: TGTGCCAGCAGCCAGACAGGAAGTAACTATGGCTACACCTTC. This sequence encodes CASSQTGSNYGYTF. The chain has TRBV14 and TRBJ1-2; possible D gene TRBD1, 6 bases. The CDR3 contains 14 residues. Germline CDR1 SGHDN, CDR2 FVKESK. V was trimmed by 3 bases and J by 1 base, leaving 9 bases between them.